Shown below are 30 T cell receptor beta chains from a single sample sequenced in a study of identical twins. TCRdb analysed the 5' RACE reads with MiXCR anew, one entry per CDR3 protein. The sample lists hundreds of thousands of distinct CDR3 sequences; approximately 9% were seen once. This sample was shared with a second study, whose subject was yellow fever vaccine responses in identical twins.

The material sequenced was PBMCs. The source of these receptors is a woman younger than 30 in good health.

This chain connects TRBV4-3 to TRBJ2-7; D assignment may be TRBD1 or TRBD2 (5 bases each). The germline gives CDR1 LGHNA, CDR2 YSLEER. V dropped 2 bases and J dropped 4 bases, with 15 bases sitting between them. The CDR3 loop spans 15 amino acids. The CDR3 region has the DNA TGCGCCAGCAGCCAATCTGTGGGGGATCCTTACGAGCAGTACTTC. This sequence encodes CASSQSVGDPYEQYF.

The V gene is TRBV20-1, the J gene TRBJ1-2, with a tentative D call TRBD1 (6 bases). Germline-derived CDR1 and CDR2 are DFQATT and SNEGSKA (reference sequence). The CDR3 contains 13 residues. With 0 bases removed from V and 7 bases from J, the gap between germline ends came to 12 bases. CDR3 region: CSARESGARGYTF. The DNA of the CDR3 is TGCAGTGCTAGAGAGTCAGGGGCTCGTGGCTACACCTTC.

This clonotype was detected a few times. The rearrangement joins TRBV6-5 to TRBJ1-2; D is undetermined. Deletions cut 6 bases from V and 4 bases from J, with 6 bases between. In germline, CDR1 is MNHEY, CDR2 SVGAGI. The CDR3 totals 11 residues. This CDR3 reads CASRSVYGYTF. In DNA, the CDR3 is TGTGCCAGCAGGTCTGTCTATGGCTACACCTTC.

The rearrangement uses TRBV20-1 and TRBJ2-5, with D perhaps TRBD2 (5 bases). CDR3 size: 12 residues. The V gene's germline CDR1 is DFQATT and CDR2 SNEGSKA (reference sequence). Trimming removed 6 bases from V and 0 bases from J, with 8 bases in between. DNA for the CDR3: TGCAGTGCAACGACTAACCAAGAGACCCAGTACTTC. As protein: CSATTNQETQYF.

This clonotype was seen at least ten times. The V call is TRBV7-2, the J call TRBJ2-2; TRBD2 is a possible D gene (6 bases). Germline loops: CDR1 SGHTA, CDR2 FQGNSA. The CDR3 has 14 amino acids. V shed 8 bases and J shed 0 bases, with 10 bases lying between them. CDR3 nucleotides: TGTGCCAGCGGAGGGACGGCGAACACCGGGGAGCTGTTTTTT. Residues: CASGGTANTGELFF. The whole variable domain, filled in from reference TRBV7-2 and TRBJ2-2, reads GAGVSQSPSNKVTEKGKDVELRCDPISGHTALYWYRQSLGQGLEFLIYFQGNSAPDKSGLPSDRFSAERTGGSVSTLTIQRTQQEDSAVYLCASGGTANTGELFFGEGSRLTVL.

Ten or more counts support this clonotype. CDR3 nucleotides: TGTGCCAGCAGGGCCCCCCCGGGAGGTCTGCGCACAGATACGCAGTATTTT. Protein sequence: CASRAPPGGLRTDTQYF. The chain is built from TRBV12-3 or TRBV12-4 and TRBJ2-3; TRBD2 matches at 7 bases. The CDR3 loop spans 17 amino acids. Trimming took 6 bases from V and 1 from J; bases not matched to a gene: 13.

The J gene is TRBJ2-2, the V gene TRBV15; a weak D match, TRBD1 (6 bases). V lost 8 bases, J lost 5 bases, and 18 bases lay in between. From germline, CDR1 is LNHNV and CDR2 YYDKDF (reference sequence). CDR3 length: 15 residues. The CDR3 is CATAGGTGLTGELFF. The CDR3 nucleotides are TGTGCCACCGCCGGAGGAACAGGGCTAACCGGGGAGCTGTTTTTT.

The chain is built from TRBV7-8 and TRBJ2-1, with a tentative D call TRBD1 (5 bases). Between the trimmed V and J ends, which lost 5 bases and 0 bases, there was a span of 11 bases. CDR1 is SGHVS, CDR2 FQNEAQ, per germline. This CDR3 contains 15 residues. CDR3 DNA sequence: TGTGCCAGCAGCCCAGGGTGGAGCTCCTACAATGAGCAGTTCTTC. Translation gives CASSPGWSSYNEQFF.

The chain links TRBV4-3 to TRBJ2-7; 9 bases are shared with TRBD2. V lost 0 bases and J lost 5; bases outside the gene matches: 11. CDR3 length: 17 amino acids. Germline CDR1 reads LGHNA; CDR2 reads YSLEER. The chain's CDR3 is CASSQDSASGTVHEQYF. CDR3 coding DNA: TGCGCCAGCAGCCAAGATTCCGCTAGCGGGACGGTCCACGAGCAGTACTTC.

This chain uses TRBV21-1 with TRBJ2-3; the table's D call of TRBD1 was not tested on the DNA. TRBV21-1 counts as a pseudogene. The length of the CDR3 is 16 residues. CDR3 region: CASSKCTGKSTDTQYF. In DNA form, the CDR3 reads TGTGCCAGCAGCAAGTGTACAGGGAAGAGCACAGATACGCAGTATTTT.

The V gene is TRBV20-1, the J gene TRBJ1-2, with TRBD1 identical over 7 bases. With 1 base clipped from V and 4 bases from J, the junction kept 6 bases outside the gene matches. CDR1 and CDR2 from the germline V gene are DFQATT and SNEGSKA (reference sequence). The CDR3 has 14 amino acids. The CDR3 protein is CSARAQTGTYGYTF. As DNA, the CDR3 is TGCAGTGCTAGAGCCCAGACAGGGACCTATGGCTACACCTTC.

V gene TRBV25-1 combines with J gene TRBJ1-6; unclear D gene. CDR3 size: 12 residues. The ends were cut back, 8 bases at V and 1 base at J, with 3 bases in the middle. Germline-derived CDR1 and CDR2 are MGHDK and SYGVNS. CDR3 sequence reads: CASRSYNSPLHF. In DNA, the CDR3 is TGTGCCAGCCGGTCCTATAATTCACCCCTCCACTTT.

CDR3 amino acids: CSVDRGSNEQFF. The CDR3 nucleotides are TGCAGCGTTGACCGCGGGAGCAATGAGCAGTTCTTC. The chain has TRBV29-1 and TRBJ2-1; 7 bases map to TRBD2. After removal of 3 bases from V and 6 bases from J, the junction contained 2 bases not matched to a gene. The CDR3 covers 12 residues. Germline CDR1 SQVTM, CDR2 ANQGSEA.

This sequence joins TRBV7-2 and TRBJ2-1; 9 bases map to TRBD2. Germline CDR1 and CDR2: SGHTA and FQGNSA. The CDR3 length is 15 residues. Unmatched junction bases numbered 3, after V lost 1 base and J lost 5 bases. For the CDR3, the DNA is TGTGCCAGCAGCTTAGTTAGCGGGGGCCACAATGAGCAGTTCTTC. It is translated as CASSLVSGGHNEQFF.

The gene calls are TRBV7-2 and TRBJ2-1; 10 bases are a match to TRBD2. The V gene's germline CDR1 is SGHTA and CDR2 FQGNSA. V dropped 5 bases and J dropped 7; count of bases not matched to a gene: 5. The CDR3 is 14 residues long. The CDR3: CASSLSGRVNEQFF. CDR3 DNA: TGTGCCAGCAGCCTAAGCGGGAGGGTGAATGAGCAGTTCTTC. Combining the CDR3 with reference TRBV7-2 and TRBJ2-1 gives the whole variable domain GAGVSQSPSNKVTEKGKDVELRCDPISGHTALYWYRQSLGQGLEFLIYFQGNSAPDKSGLPSDRFSAERTGGSVSTLTIQRTQQEDSAVYLCASSLSGRVNEQFFGPGTRLTVL.

This clonotype was recorded many times. The chain uses TRBV20-1 and TRBJ2-2, with D possibly being TRBD2 (6 bases). CDR1 DFQATT and CDR2 SNEGSKA come from the germline V gene (reference sequence). The CDR3 extends over 14 amino acids. The CDR3 coding sequence is TGCGGAGCATGCCCAAATAGCGGAACCGGGGAGCTGTTTTTT. Amino acid sequence: CGACPNSGTGELFF.

This clonotype was found many times. This rearrangement joins TRBV12-3 or TRBV12-4 to TRBJ1-1, with TRBD1 matching 8 bases. V shed 6 bases, J shed 2 bases, and the junction held 5 bases outside the gene matches. The CDR3 runs 14 residues. CDR3 in amino acids: CASSPGQANTEAFF. The CDR3 nucleotides are TGTGCCAGCAGCCCGGGACAGGCAAACACTGAAGCTTTCTTT.

The table lists this clonotype with many counts. The chain combines TRBV2 with TRBJ2-7; D is perhaps TRBD1 (5 bases). The CDR3 covers 11 residues. V was trimmed by 8 bases and J by 5 bases, leaving 10 bases between them. CDR1 SNHLY and CDR2 FYNNEI come from the germline V gene. The CDR3 DNA sequence: TGTGCCAGCGAGTGGGGCCACGAGCAGTACTTC. This gives the protein CASEWGHEQYF.

The V call is TRBV20-1, the J call TRBJ2-7; no reliable D call. The CDR3 has 14 amino acids. With 0 bases removed from V and 5 bases from J, the gap between germline ends came to 14 bases. Germline V gene data show CDR1 as DFQATT and CDR2 as SNEGSKA (reference sequence). Here the CDR3 reads CSARDTRLGNEQYF. CDR3 nucleotides: TGCAGTGCTAGAGATACAAGGCTTGGCAACGAGCAGTACTTC.

This clonotype was picked up a small number of times. CDR3 sequence reads: CSARDPRNTYEQYF. In nucleotides, the CDR3 is TGCAGTGCTAGAGATCCCAGGAATACCTACGAGCAGTACTTC. The chain combines TRBV20-1 with TRBJ2-7, with D uncertain. The germline CDR1 and CDR2 sequences are DFQATT and SNEGSKA (reference sequence). Between the trimmed V and J ends, which lost 0 bases and 2 bases, there was a span of 11 bases. The CDR3 covers 14 residues.

This clonotype was found many times. The V call is TRBV12-3 or TRBV12-4, the J call TRBJ1-2, with a tentative D call TRBD1 (6 bases). This CDR3 contains 12 residues. Trimming took off 5 bases at V and 8 bases at J, with 12 bases between the two ends. The CDR3 bases are TGTGCCAGCAGTCGGTACAGGGTGGGCTACACCTTC. It codes for CASSRYRVGYTF.

The chain carries TRBV20-1 and TRBJ2-1; TRBD2 agrees at 11 bases. CDR1 DFQATT and CDR2 SNEGSKA come from the germline V gene (reference sequence). This CDR3 is built from 16 residues. With V trimmed by 4 bases and J by 1 base, 6 bases remained unmatched. CDR3 sequence (DNA): TGCAGTGCTATCGGGACTAGCGGACGATCCTACAATGAGCAGTTCTTC. It specifies CSAIGTSGRSYNEQFF.

The chain carries TRBV20-1 and TRBJ2-1, with D tentatively TRBD1 or TRBD2 (5 bases each). CDR1 is DFQATT, CDR2 SNEGSKA, per germline (reference sequence). The CDR3 spans 14 residues. With 2 bases removed from V and 9 bases from J, the gap between germline ends came to 17 bases. The DNA of the CDR3 is TGCAGTGCTAGAATGGGGACGAGGGATGGTGAGCAGTTCTTC. The encoded protein is CSARMGTRDGEQFF.

This clonotype was seen more than once but under ten times. V gene TRBV12-3 or TRBV12-4 combines with J gene TRBJ2-7, with D possibly being TRBD2 (6 bases). The CDR3 has 12 residues. Deletions cut 6 bases from V and 6 bases from J, with 12 bases between. The CDR3 is CASSSGVPEQYF. The CDR3 nucleotides are TGTGCCAGCAGCTCGGGGGTGCCCGAGCAGTACTTC.

This clonotype was seen a few times. The chain carries TRBV15 and TRBJ2-3; 8 bases fit TRBD1. The germline V gene encodes CDR1 LNHNV and CDR2 YYDKDF (reference sequence). This CDR3 is 14 amino acids long. The V and J ends lost 1 base and 3 bases, in that order; junction bases with no gene match: 0. This chain's CDR3 is CATSRGDRTDTQYF. The CDR3 nucleotides are TGTGCCACCAGCAGAGGGGACAGGACAGATACGCAGTATTTT.

This chain links TRBV30 with TRBJ2-1, with a tentative D call TRBD1 (5 bases). The V end was cut by 5 bases, the J end by 5 bases, with 10 bases between. This CDR3 is built from 12 residues. Germline V lookup: CDR1 GTSNPN, CDR2 SVGIG (reference sequence). CDR3 residues: CAWGPGNNEQFF. The CDR3 bases are TGTGCCTGGGGGCCAGGGAACAATGAGCAGTTCTTC.

This clonotype has more than one count but fewer than ten. The genes are TRBV25-1 and TRBJ2-6; no reliable D call. The CDR3 spans 16 residues. Per the germline V gene, CDR1 is MGHDK and CDR2 is SYGVNS. Trimming stripped 0 bases from V and 0 bases from J, with 6 bases between. This CDR3 reads CASSEYRSSGANVLTF. The CDR3 nucleotides are TGTGCCAGCAGTGAATACCGCAGCTCTGGGGCCAACGTCCTGACTTTC.

The table lists this clonotype with many counts. The CDR3 nucleotides are TGTGCCAGCAGCTTGCGAAGGGCCAATGAGCAGTTCTTC. Encoded protein: CASSLRRANEQFF. The J gene is TRBJ2-1, the V gene TRBV5-6; D not certain. CDR1 is SGHDT, CDR2 YYEEEE, per germline. The CDR3 has 13 amino acids. V lost 1 base and J 6 bases, leaving 8 bases between the germline ends. Supplemented by reference TRBV5-6 and TRBJ2-1, the full variable domain reads DAGVTQSPTHLIKTRGQQVTLRCSPKSGHDTVSWYQQALGQGPQFIFQYYEEEERQRGNFPDRFSGHQFPNYSSELNVNALLLGDSALYLCASSLRRANEQFFGPGTRLTVL.

This clonotype was seen at least ten times. V and J are TRBV12-3 or TRBV12-4 and TRBJ1-2, with D possibly being TRBD1 (5 bases). The CDR3 has 17 amino acids. The V and J ends lost 1 base and 6 bases respectively, with 21 bases between them. The CDR3 DNA is TGTGCCAGCAGTTTAGAGGCGGGGCCCCTGACCTTTAATGGCTACACCTTC. Translation gives CASSLEAGPLTFNGYTF.

As DNA, the CDR3 is TGTGCCAGCAGCGCCAGCGGGAGGGCCAGGAGCGGGGAGCTGTTTTTT. The encoded protein is CASSASGRARSGELFF. This sequence joins TRBV7-2 and TRBJ2-2; 10 bases agree with TRBD2. The CDR3 extends over 16 amino acids. Germline trimming cut 5 bases from V and 7 bases from J; bases unmatched to any gene: 10. Per the germline V gene, CDR1 is SGHTA and CDR2 is FQGNSA.